Following are 28 T cell receptor beta chains from one sample sequenced in a study of response to subunit inactivated influenza vaccine. TCRdb used MiXCR to reprocess the RT-PCR reads, holding one entry per CDR3 protein. The table has approximately 170,000 distinct CDR3 sequences, around 15% seen once. The specimen comprised CD8+ T cells sorted from PBMCs, sampled roughly 5 days after vaccination. Every receptor here comes from a man aged 45 to 65 who received an inactivated influenza vaccine.

At least ten counts were recorded for this clonotype. The chain combines TRBV27 with TRBJ2-7; TRBD2 agrees at 9 bases. With 5 bases clipped from V and 3 bases from J, the junction kept 5 bases outside the gene matches. Germline CDR1 reads MNHEY; CDR2 reads SMNVEV (reference sequence). The CDR3 length is 14 residues. The CDR3 is CASSPIAGDYEQYF. The CDR3 nucleotides read TGTGCCAGCAGTCCTATAGCGGGGGACTACGAGCAGTACTTC.

Concerning this clonotype itself: One end of the junction does not line up with germline, which may come from a read error. The V call is TRBV11-2, the J call TRBJ2-5; 8 bases fit TRBD1. This CDR3 has 15 amino acids. CDR1 SGHAT and CDR2 FQNNGV come from the germline V gene. CDR3 DNA: TGTGCCATCAGCTTCCCTCAGGGGGCCGGAGAGACCCAGTACTTC. This codes for CAISFPQGAGETQYF.

In this sample, this clonotype turned up a few times. In nucleotides, the CDR3 is TGTGCCAGCAGCTTAGCTTCTAGCGGAACCTACGAGCAGTACTTC. Translating gives CASSLASSGTYEQYF. The chain employs TRBV7-2 and TRBJ2-7; 7 bases match TRBD2. CDR3 length equals 15 residues. Germline CDR1 is SGHTA and CDR2 is FQGNSA. J was trimmed by 2 bases and V by 0 bases; bases with no gene match: 4.

The sample holds many counts of this clonotype. The chain employs TRBV2 and TRBJ1-1; D is unclear. CDR3 size: 17 residues. The germline V gene has CDR1 SNHLY and CDR2 FYNNEI. V was pared by 2 bases and J by 2 bases, with 18 bases between. The CDR3 DNA reads as TGTGCCAGCAGTGAATCAACTTGGTCGAGAGGAAACACTGAAGCTTTCTTT. Translating it yields CASSESTWSRGNTEAFF.

The chain couples TRBV6-5 to TRBJ2-7; 9 bases fit TRBD2. The CDR3 is made up of 16 amino acids. Germline-derived CDR1 and CDR2 are MNHEY and SVGAGI. The ends lost 2 bases at V and 5 bases at J; junction bases unmatched: 10. CDR3 amino acids: CASSYGIAGAFDEQYF. DNA for the CDR3: TGTGCCAGCAGTTACGGGATAGCGGGAGCGTTCGACGAGCAGTACTTC.

In this sample, this clonotype turned up a few times. The CDR3 here is CSARGGSSFLIYEQFF. As DNA, the CDR3 is TGCAGTGCTAGAGGGGGTAGCTCATTCCTAATCTATGAGCAGTTCTTC. The rearrangement links TRBV20-1 to TRBJ2-1; D gene unclear. CDR1 and CDR2 from the germline V gene are DFQATT and SNEGSKA (reference sequence). The CDR3 is 16 residues long. V gave up 1 base and J gave up 8 bases, with 21 bases separating them.

About this clonotype itself: One end of the junction does not line up with germline, which may come from a read error. CDR3 in amino acids: CASIQVGADEQFF. CDR3 in DNA: TGCGCCAGCATCCAAGTCGGGGCGGATGAGCAGTTCTTC. The gene calls are TRBV4-1 and TRBJ2-1, with D possibly being TRBD1 or TRBD2 (5 bases each). The germline V gene encodes CDR1 MGHRA and CDR2 YSYEKL. The CDR3 runs to 13 residues.

V and J are TRBV7-9 and TRBJ1-2; 9 bases match TRBD1. The CDR3 runs to 14 residues. The trim removed 5 bases at V and 6 bases at J, leaving 7 bases unmatched. Germline CDR1 and CDR2: SEHNR and FQNEAQ (reference sequence). CDR3 bases: TGTGCCAGCAGCCCAACGGGACAGGGCGATGGCTACACCTTC. This translates into CASSPTGQGDGYTF.

At least ten counts were recorded for this clonotype. The chain joins TRBV7-9 to TRBJ2-1; a possible D gene is TRBD2 (6 bases). Looked up from germline, CDR1 is SEHNR and CDR2 is FQNEAQ (reference sequence). The V end was cut by 5 bases, the J end by 4 bases, with 15 bases between. This CDR3 contains 15 residues. The CDR3 protein is CASSRTTTLYNEQFF. For the CDR3, the DNA is TGTGCCAGCAGCAGGACTACCACACTATACAATGAGCAGTTCTTC.

This chain joins TRBV6-2 or TRBV6-3 and TRBJ1-5, with D unclear. The CDR3 is 16 residues long. Germline assignment: CDR1 MNHEY and CDR2 SVGEGT. The V and J ends lost 5 bases and 0 bases respectively, with 14 bases between them. CDR3 region: CASSRRAIDSNQPQHF. As DNA, the CDR3 is TGTGCCAGCAGTCGGAGGGCAATAGATAGCAATCAGCCCCAGCATTTT.

This clonotype turned up a few times. This chain joins TRBV27 and TRBJ2-1, with unresolved D. V dropped 7 bases and J dropped 4 bases, with 14 bases sitting between them. The CDR3 spans 14 residues. The germline V gene encodes CDR1 MNHEY and CDR2 SMNVEV (reference sequence). Here the CDR3 DNA reads TGTGCCAGCAACGGGTTCGGACCTTACAATGAGCAGTTCTTC. Protein: CASNGFGPYNEQFF.

This chain links TRBV10-3 with TRBJ2-3, with D perhaps matching TRBD1 (6 bases). The V and J ends lost 1 base and 4 bases respectively, with 12 bases between them. This CDR3 is built from 15 residues. CDR1 and CDR2 from the germline V gene are ENHRY and SYGVKD. CDR3 DNA sequence: TGTGCCATCAGTGAGTACACAGGGCTCGCAGATACGCAGTATTTT. Translating gives CAISEYTGLADTQYF.

V usage is TRBV30 and J usage is TRBJ2-3; the match to TRBD2 covers 13 bases. J lost 4 bases, V lost 2 bases, and 6 bases had no gene match. The CDR3 covers 16 residues. Germline-derived CDR1 and CDR2 are GTSNPN and SVGIG (reference sequence). CDR3 sequence: CAWSKGLAGSADTQYF. Written as DNA, the CDR3 is TGTGCCTGGAGTAAGGGACTAGCGGGATCCGCAGATACGCAGTATTTT.

The rearrangement links TRBV9 to TRBJ1-2; the match to TRBD1 covers 9 bases. In germline, CDR1 is SGDLS, CDR2 YYNGEE. The CDR3 is 18 residues long. The V and J ends lost 0 bases and 0 bases, in that order; junction bases with no gene match: 9. Here the CDR3 reads CASSVALGTGKSNYGYTF. The CDR3 DNA reads as TGTGCCAGCAGCGTAGCTCTCGGGACAGGGAAGTCTAACTATGGCTACACCTTC.

This chain uses TRBV28 with TRBJ2-2; 14 bases match TRBD2. The V gene end was trimmed by 3 bases and the J gene end by 3 bases; junction bases not matched to a gene: 6. The V gene's germline CDR1 is MDHEN and CDR2 SYDVKM. This CDR3 has 18 amino acids. The CDR3 nucleotides read TGTGCCAGCAGTTTCTCGACTAGCGGGAGGGCCGACACCGGGGAGCTGTTTTTT. Its translation: CASSFSTSGRADTGELFF.

This clonotype was found once. The genes are TRBV6-1 and TRBJ2-7; 7 bases match TRBD1. This CDR3 comprises 15 residues. Looked up from germline, CDR1 is MNHNS and CDR2 is SASEGT. V lost 5 bases and J lost 6; bases outside the gene matches: 13. CDR3 amino acids: CASSPQTGRLREQYF. CDR3 bases: TGTGCCAGCAGTCCGCAGACAGGGAGACTACGCGAGCAGTACTTC.

The rearrangement joins TRBV7-8 to TRBJ2-7; 8 nucleotides match TRBD1. Germline trimming cut 6 bases from V and 9 bases from J; bases unmatched to any gene: 10. The CDR3 extends over 13 amino acids. The V gene's germline CDR1 is SGHVS and CDR2 FQNEAQ. The CDR3 coding sequence is TGTGCCAGCAGTTCTGACAGGGGCGGAGGGCAGTACTTC. Amino acids: CASSSDRGGGQYF.

This chain uses TRBV20-1 with TRBJ2-5, with D possibly being TRBD1 (5 bases). Germline V lookup: CDR1 DFQATT, CDR2 SNEGSKA (reference sequence). The V gene lost 0 bases and the J gene lost 2 bases, with 25 bases spanning the gap. The CDR3 is 19 residues long. The CDR3 DNA reads TGCAGTGCTAGAGAGCGGTTCGACCGGGCTCCAGGGTGGCAAGAGACCCAGTACTTC. It yields the protein CSARERFDRAPGWQETQYF.

This clonotype was picked up a small number of times. V and J are TRBV15 and TRBJ1-4; D call uncertain. V lost 3 bases and J 0 bases, leaving 14 bases between the germline ends. The V gene's germline CDR1 is LNHNV and CDR2 YYDKDF (reference sequence). CDR3 size: 17 residues. The CDR3 sequence: CATSSSRVGSTNEKLFF. The CDR3 coding sequence is TGTGCCACCAGCAGCAGCCGCGTGGGATCAACTAATGAAAAACTGTTTTTT. Together with reference TRBV15 and TRBJ1-4, the CDR3 gives the full variable domain: DAMVIQNPRYQVTQFGKPVTLSCSQTLNHNVMYWYQQKSSQAPKLLFHYYDKDFNNEADTPDNFQSRRPNTSFCFLDIRSPGLGDTAMYLCATSSSRVGSTNEKLFFGSGTQLSVL.

The chain employs TRBV27 and TRBJ2-7, with unresolved D. Germline V gene data show CDR1 as MNHEY and CDR2 as SMNVEV (reference sequence). The CDR3 has 14 residues. V was trimmed by 5 bases and J by 1 base, leaving 12 bases between them. CDR3 DNA: TGTGCCAGCAGTCCCGGACCTTTGTCCTACGAGCAGTACTTC. It encodes CASSPGPLSYEQYF.

This clonotype was recorded a few times. This chain joins TRBV9 and TRBJ1-2; D is ambiguous. The CDR3 has 14 amino acids. Trimming removed 0 bases from V and 7 bases from J, with 13 bases in between. The germline V gene encodes CDR1 SGDLS and CDR2 YYNGEE. The DNA for the CDR3 is TGTGCCAGCAGCGTAGTTTCTGGGAGCATTGGCTACACCTTC. It codes for CASSVVSGSIGYTF.

V is TRBV7-7 and J is TRBJ2-2; 7 bases are a match to TRBD1. Germline V lookup: CDR1 SSHAT, CDR2 FNYEAQ (reference sequence). Germline trimming cut 5 bases from V and 6 bases from J; bases unmatched to any gene: 3. The CDR3 sequence is 13 residues long. The CDR3 region is CASSKTGSGELFF. The CDR3 DNA is TGTGCCAGCAGCAAGACAGGGTCCGGGGAGCTGTTTTTT.

The table lists this clonotype with a few counts. The chain uses TRBV4-2 and TRBJ2-7; the D is unclear. The CDR3 runs to 11 residues. Germline V gene data show CDR1 as LGHNA and CDR2 as YNFKEQ. V lost 0 bases and J 12 bases, leaving 9 bases between the germline ends. The CDR3 nucleotides are TGTGCCAGCAGCCAAGATTCACGGCTGTACTTC. It specifies CASSQDSRLYF.

The chain couples TRBV28 to TRBJ2-7; 7 positions match TRBD1. The trim removed 5 bases at V and 5 bases at J, leaving 6 bases unmatched. Germline lookup yields CDR1 MDHEN and CDR2 SYDVKM. The CDR3 sequence is 13 residues long. CDR3 loop: CASSHGQVNEQYF. The CDR3 nucleotides are TGTGCCAGCAGTCACGGACAGGTTAACGAGCAGTACTTC.

This clonotype was recorded a few times. This rearrangement joins TRBV29-1 to TRBJ2-7; possible D gene TRBD2, 7 bases. CDR1 is SQVTM and CDR2 is ANQGSEA in the germline V gene. The CDR3 extends over 15 amino acids. Trimming removed 0 bases from V and 0 bases from J, with 12 bases in between. DNA for the CDR3: TGCAGCGTTGAAGATCGGGGGGCGAGCTCCTACGAGCAGTACTTC. It specifies CSVEDRGASSYEQYF.

The chain couples TRBV6-2 or TRBV6-3 to TRBJ2-5; tentative D call: TRBD2 (7 bases). CDR1 MNHEY and CDR2 SVGEGT come from the germline V gene. CDR3 size: 16 residues. With 3 bases removed from V and 1 base from J, the gap between germline ends came to 15 bases. In DNA form, the CDR3 reads TGTGCCAGCAGTTATATCGGCGGGGGCCCCCAAGAGACCCAGTACTTC. Residues: CASSYIGGGPQETQYF.

This clonotype has just a few counts. The V call is TRBV4-2, the J call TRBJ2-7; D gene ambiguous. The V end was cut by 3 bases, the J end by 4 bases, with 10 bases between. CDR1 and CDR2 from the germline V gene are LGHNA and YNFKEQ. This CDR3 is 13 amino acids long. The CDR3 nucleotides read TGTGCCAGCAGCCATTCCCGGCTGTACGAGCAGTACTTC. This gives the protein CASSHSRLYEQYF.

V and J are TRBV9 and TRBJ2-7, with D maybe TRBD1 (6 bases). This CDR3 has 14 residues. Germline lookup yields CDR1 SGDLS and CDR2 YYNGEE. V lost 3 bases and J 3 bases, leaving 13 bases between the germline ends. The CDR3 loop is CASSGGGTNYEQYF. The CDR3 coding sequence is TGTGCCAGCAGCGGAGGGGGTACCAACTACGAGCAGTACTTC.